This TCR beta chain was identified during a study of blood T cell repertoires in COVID-19. As for the study in general: From the United States, Italy and Spain came samples of acute and convalescent COVID-19.

The table came from immunoSEQ multiplex PCR; TCRdb's copy has only in-frame clones and leaves some out. The repertoire holds roughly 430,000 clones, with roughly 88% as singletons. Cohort allocation depended upon clinical history that participants reported. The clonotype comes from a woman aged 40 to 49 with acute COVID-19. The sequenced sample was PBMCs or T cells enriched from blood (not recorded which).

CDR3 residues: CASRDNRGNYGYTF. As DNA, the CDR3 is TGTGCCAGCAGGGATAACAGGGGAAACTATGGCTACACCTTC. The chain links TRBV6-5 to TRBJ1-2, with 7 bases identical to TRBD1. The CDR3 has 14 amino acids. V shed 6 bases, J shed 2 bases, and the junction held 6 bases outside the gene matches. CDR1 is MNHEY and CDR2 is SVGAGI in the germline V gene.